A single sample gave rise to the 13 T cell receptor beta chains below, sequenced in a study of shared clonotypes between healthy human individuals. Clones were read by immunoSEQ multiplex PCR, and TCRdb kept only the in-frame ones, dropping some. The table records around 1,000,000 clones, 70% to 80% of them present only once. Material: memory CD4+ T cells from PBMCs. Subset reported: CD45RA-negative fraction. These TCRs come from a man aged 18 to 30 in good health. Some clones in this sample may be carry-over from other donors' samples.

The chain recombines TRBV10-3 with TRBJ2-3, with 7 bases identical to TRBD1. This CDR3 comprises 19 residues. The germline V gene has CDR1 ENHRY and CDR2 SYGVKD. V trimming: 4 bases; J trimming: 3 bases; junction bases outside the gene matches: 19. The CDR3 loop is CAISGQGQPRGASTDTQYF. CDR3 in DNA: TGTGCCATCAGTGGTCAGGGACAGCCCCGAGGAGCATCTACAGATACGCAGTATTTT.

The genes are TRBV19 and TRBJ1-5; a possible D gene is TRBD1 (5 bases). The V gene lost 5 bases and the J gene lost 3 bases, with 11 bases spanning the gap. Germline V gives CDR1 LNHDA, CDR2 SQIVND (reference sequence). This CDR3 spans 14 amino acids. The CDR3 bases are TGTGCCAGTAGTGACAGTTGGGCCAATCAGCCCCAGCATTTT. Translated, it gives CASSDSWANQPQHF. The entire variable domain, with the rest obtained from reference TRBV19 and TRBJ1-5, is as follows: DGGITQSPKYLFRKEGQNVTLSCEQNLNHDAMYWYRQDPGQGLRLIYYSQIVNDFQKGDIAEGYSVSREKKESFPLTVTSAQKNPTAFYLCASSDSWANQPQHFGDGTRLSIL.

V and J are TRBV28 and TRBJ1-2; D is ambiguous. The CDR3 extends over 14 amino acids. V lost 6 bases to trimming and J lost 5 bases, with 16 bases between them. Germline CDR1 is MDHEN and CDR2 is SYDVKM. Here the CDR3 DNA reads TGTGCCAGCAGCGGCGGCAGCCTAAGGTATGGCTACACCTTC. This codes for CASSGGSLRYGYTF.

This rearrangement joins TRBV9 to TRBJ1-5; D is ambiguous. From germline, CDR1 is SGDLS and CDR2 YYNGEE. CDR3 size: 13 residues. The V end lost 7 bases, the J end lost 0 bases, and 8 bases lay between the germline ends. In DNA, the CDR3 is TGTGCCAGCTCCCCGGGTAGCAATCAGCCCCAGCATTTT. Translating gives CASSPGSNQPQHF.

The DNA for the CDR3 is TGTGCCAGCAGTCAGGGGATCGTCTACAATGAGCAGTTCTTC. Translated: CASSQGIVYNEQFF. The chain uses TRBV6-6 and TRBJ2-1; TRBD1 might be the D (6 bases). Looked up from germline, CDR1 is MNHNY and CDR2 is SVGAGI (reference sequence). Trimming left V 5 bases short and J 3 bases short, with 11 bases between. This CDR3 is built from 14 residues.

This chain connects TRBV11-2 to TRBJ2-7, with 7 bases fitting TRBD2. The CDR3 sequence is 16 residues long. Germline assignment: CDR1 SGHAT and CDR2 FQNNGV. J was trimmed by 0 bases and V by 4 bases; bases with no gene match: 9. The CDR3 region is CASSSGGGTNSYEQYF. CDR3 bases: TGTGCCAGCAGCTCCGGCGGGGGAACCAACTCCTACGAGCAGTACTTC.

V usage is TRBV27 and J usage is TRBJ2-7; TRBD2 matches 7 bases. Germline assignment: CDR1 MNHEY and CDR2 SMNVEV (reference sequence). This CDR3 has 16 amino acids. Trimming at V came to 1 base and at J to 7 bases, leaving 13 bases not matched to a gene. CDR3 residues: CASSLLASGRTGEQYF. The CDR3 DNA is TGTGCCAGCAGTTTATTGGCTAGCGGACGGACGGGTGAGCAGTACTTC.

This clone was counted a few times. The chain employs TRBV7-3 and TRBJ2-3; 8 bases line up with TRBD1. The junction had 9 bases not matched to a gene; V was cut back by 2 bases and J by 5 bases. The CDR3 has 16 amino acids. The germline V gene encodes CDR1 SGHTA and CDR2 FQGTGA. The CDR3 sequence is CASSLGRGQGLDTQYF. For the CDR3, the DNA is TGTGCCAGCAGCTTAGGCCGAGGACAGGGCTTAGATACGCAGTATTTT.

The rearrangement joins TRBV4-3 to TRBJ2-7; D is possibly TRBD1 or TRBD2 (5 bases each). The CDR3 contains 15 residues. V shed 0 bases and J shed 7 bases, with 16 bases lying between them. Germline CDR1 LGHNA, CDR2 YSLEER. The CDR3 protein is CASSQDSQGRGEQYF. As DNA, the CDR3 is TGCGCCAGCAGCCAAGATTCCCAGGGACGGGGTGAGCAGTACTTC.

The rearrangement uses TRBV9 and TRBJ2-1; D uncertain. Trimming stripped 3 bases from V and 6 bases from J, with 16 bases between. Germline loops: CDR1 SGDLS, CDR2 YYNGEE. This CDR3 region has 15 residues. CDR3 protein: CASSASELIFNEQFF. In nucleotides, the CDR3 is TGTGCCAGCAGCGCATCGGAGCTAATCTTCAATGAGCAGTTCTTC.

The CDR3 DNA is TGTGCCAGCGGCGTTCGTGGGACTAGCGGGACAGATACGCAGTATTTT. It translates to CASGVRGTSGTDTQYF. This chain joins TRBV5-8 and TRBJ2-3, with 12 bases lining up with TRBD2. CDR1 SGHTS and CDR2 YDEGEE come from the germline V gene. This CDR3 is 16 amino acids long. J gave up 3 bases and V 7 bases, and 9 bases lay outside the gene matches.

V is TRBV6-1 and J is TRBJ1-1; no firm D call. Germline-derived CDR1 and CDR2 are MNHNS and SASEGT. This CDR3 has 13 residues. V was clipped by 4 bases and J by 1 base, with 7 bases between them. The CDR3 loop is CASSVATNTEAFF. The CDR3 bases are TGTGCCAGCAGTGTTGCCACGAACACTGAAGCTTTCTTT.

This chain joins TRBV28 and TRBJ1-2, with D unclear. Trimming pared 10 bases from V and 3 bases from J, leaving 9 bases between. CDR1 MDHEN and CDR2 SYDVKM come from the germline V gene. The CDR3 spans 11 residues. The CDR3 here is CATSGDYGYTF. CDR3 bases: TGTGCCACCTCCGGGGACTATGGCTACACCTTC.